This T cell receptor (beta chain) is from a study of blood T cell repertoires in COVID-19. Overall study: Acute and convalescent COVID-19 specimens originated in the United States, Italy and Spain. Sources were T cells, B-cell-depleted T cells, or PBMCs; the material itself was cDNA or gDNA.

The CDR3 spans 13 residues. The V and J ends lost 5 bases and 2 bases, in that order; junction bases with no gene match: 2. The authors' processing: Estimates of nucleated cell counts were drawn from the amplification of reference gene primers. Clones were read by immunoSEQ multiplex PCR, and TCRdb kept only the in-frame ones, dropping some. The V and J calls and clone size come from that table; D and trimming were worked out from the DNA. This sample yields hundreds of thousands of clones, of which just under 85% are seen a single time; roughly a tenth belongs to the top ten. The TCR originated in a woman at least 80 years old with acute or convalescent COVID-19. The source material was peripheral blood. The chain recombines TRBV12-3 or TRBV12-4 with TRBJ1-2; 7 bases align to TRBD1. This CDR3 is CASSRDSNYGYTF. The DNA of the CDR3 is TGTGCCAGCAGTCGGGACAGCAACTATGGCTACACCTTC.